This TCR beta chain was captured by sequencing in a study of T-cell memory formation after mild COVID-19. Study outcomes and limitations: The second-wave clones peaking on day 37 were not confirmed as SARS-CoV-2-specific. For contracting clones, CD4+ ones sat mainly in CM and EM, CD8+ in EMRA.

Notes on this clonotype: Its antigen remains unidentified.

The authors produced TCR alpha and TCR beta cDNA libraries with sample barcodes and UMIs by 5'RACE using constant-segment primers. TCRdb analysed the 5' RACE reads with MiXCR anew, one entry per CDR3 protein. The sample contains approximately 230,000 distinct CDR3 sequences, roughly 15% of which appear only once. CDR3 size: 16 residues. Germline CDR1 reads SGHTA; CDR2 reads FQGTGA. V was trimmed by 4 bases and J by 2 bases, leaving 14 bases between them. This sequence was found in a man younger than 35 who had mild COVID-19 (a few samples of this study predate the infection). Cell type and time point are not known. Sequences were obtained from PBMCs or a T cell subset sorted from them (not recorded which). The chain links TRBV7-3 to TRBJ2-2; D is possibly TRBD1 (6 bases). The CDR3 here is CASSWGPPANTGELFF. Here the CDR3 DNA reads TGTGCCAGCAGCTGGGGGCCCCCCGCTAACACCGGGGAGCTGTTTTTT.